This passage covers 16 T cell receptor beta chains from one sample sequenced in a study of blood T cell repertoires in COVID-19. The data were produced by immunoSEQ multiplex PCR, yet TCRdb's version contains in-frame clones alone and is incomplete. The table lists approximately 54,000 clones, approximately 90% of them singletons. Sequenced input: peripheral blood. These receptors all stem from a middle-aged man with acute or convalescent COVID-19.

The count of this clone is one. This sequence joins TRBV6-5 and TRBJ1-2, with unresolved D. Germline CDR1 reads MNHEY; CDR2 reads SVGAGI. There are 13 residues in the CDR3. The germline V and J ends were trimmed by 0 bases and 3 bases, with 5 bases remaining between them. The CDR3 protein is CASSYSPDYGYTF. CDR3 sequence (DNA): TGTGCCAGCAGTTACTCGCCAGACTATGGCTACACCTTC.

The chain employs TRBV9 and TRBJ2-5, with 9 bases identical to TRBD1. This CDR3 region has 16 residues. The germline CDR1 and CDR2 sequences are SGDLS and YYNGEE. The V gene end was trimmed by 1 base and the J gene end by 1 base; junction bases not matched to a gene: 5. The CDR3 nucleotides are TGTGCCAGCAGCGTATCGGGACAGGGAATCCAAGAGACCCAGTACTTC. Amino acid sequence: CASSVSGQGIQETQYF.

This clone was observed once. This chain links TRBV30 with TRBJ1-1; 8 bases align to TRBD1. Germline CDR1 reads GTSNPN; CDR2 reads SVGIG (reference sequence). The CDR3 spans 15 residues. The ends lost 2 bases at V and 11 bases at J; junction bases unmatched: 16. The CDR3 loop reads CAWSILQGAVRWAFF. DNA of the CDR3: TGTGCCTGGAGTATTCTGCAGGGGGCGGTAAGGTGGGCTTTCTTT.

The V and J genes are TRBV7-2 and TRBJ1-6, with no clear D. Trimming stripped 2 bases from V and 6 bases from J, with 8 bases between. The germline CDR1 and CDR2 sequences are SGHTA and FQGNSA. CDR3 size: 14 residues. This chain's CDR3 is CASSLLGSNSPLHF. As DNA, the CDR3 is TGTGCCAGCAGCTTACTAGGGAGTAATTCACCCCTCCACTTT.

J is TRBJ2-7 and V is TRBV10-3, with 15 nucleotides matching TRBD2. Germline assignment: CDR1 ENHRY and CDR2 SYGVKD. V shed 4 bases, J shed 1 base, and the junction held 8 bases outside the gene matches. This CDR3 contains 18 residues. CDR3 coding DNA: TGTGCCATCAGTGCCTGGACTAGCGGGAGGGCCGAATCCTACGAGCAGTACTTC. Protein product: CAISAWTSGRAESYEQYF.

This chain uses TRBV11-2 with TRBJ1-5; D is possibly TRBD1 (5 bases). Germline CDR1 SGHAT, CDR2 FQNNGV. Trimming removed 0 bases from V and 10 bases from J, with 13 bases in between. This CDR3 contains 14 residues. CDR3 residues: CASSLDRGVGPQHF. The CDR3 coding sequence is TGTGCCAGCAGCTTAGATCGGGGGGTGGGACCCCAGCATTTT. The full variable domain, with the rest looked up from reference TRBV11-2 and TRBJ1-5, is EAGVAQSPRYKIIEKRQSVAFWCNPISGHATLYWYQQILGQGPKLLIQFQNNGVVDDSQLPKDRFSAERLKGVDSTLKIQPAKLEDSAVYLCASSLDRGVGPQHFGDGTRLSIL.

The chain uses TRBV27 and TRBJ1-1, with 8 bases lining up with TRBD1. The CDR3 consists of 13 residues. V was pared by 2 bases and J by 11 bases, with 7 bases of the junction left unmatched. The germline gives CDR1 MNHEY, CDR2 SMNVEV (reference sequence). DNA for the CDR3: TGTGCCAGCAGTTTAGGACAGGGTATCGGGGCTTTCTTT. Protein sequence: CASSLGQGIGAFF.

The CDR3 coding sequence is TGTGCCAGCAGCCAAAGGCCAGGGCAGGGGGCTGAAGCTTTCTTT. Residues: CASSQRPGQGAEAFF. This chain connects TRBV3-1 (or the pseudogene TRBV3-2) to TRBJ1-1, with 7 bases fitting TRBD1. The CDR3 runs 15 residues. The ends lost 2 bases at V and 6 bases at J; junction bases unmatched: 9. Per germline, CDR1 LGHDT and CDR2 YNNKEL (reference sequence).

The chain carries TRBV7-2 and TRBJ2-2, with D tentatively TRBD1 (5 bases). The germline V and J ends were trimmed by 1 base and 7 bases, with 13 bases remaining between them. Germline V lookup: CDR1 SGHTA, CDR2 FQGNSA. This CDR3 is built from 15 residues. The CDR3 coding sequence is TGTGCCAGCAGCTTAGACAGGCGGAGAGGCGGGGAGCTGTTTTTT. Translating it yields CASSLDRRRGGELFF. The full variable domain, in which reference TRBV7-2 and TRBJ2-2 provide the parts outside the CDR3, is GAGVSQSPSNKVTEKGKDVELRCDPISGHTALYWYRQSLGQGLEFLIYFQGNSAPDKSGLPSDRFSAERTGGSVSTLTIQRTQQEDSAVYLCASSLDRRRGGELFFGEGSRLTVL.

This chain joins TRBV12-3 or TRBV12-4 and TRBJ1-4; TRBD1 aligns across 8 bases. This CDR3 has 13 amino acids. V trimming: 8 bases; J trimming: 7 bases; junction bases outside the gene matches: 6. CDR3 nucleotides: TGTGCCAGCTCCCGGACAGGGACTGAAAAACTGTTTTTT. It is translated as CASSRTGTEKLFF.

In regard to this clone: Because the CDR3's place on the DNA is in doubt, the DNA is left out and the CDR3 is given as listed by TCRdb. The V call is TRBV10-3, the J call TRBJ1-5; TRBD1 was called by the table and not checked on the DNA. Germline CDR1 reads ENHRY; CDR2 reads SYGVKD. The CDR3 length equals 15 residues, ends included. CDR3 sequence: CAISDFGQGNQPQHF.

For the CDR3, the DNA is TGTGCCAGCAGTCGGGGGGGAGTCGCAGATACGCAGTATTTT. Encoded protein: CASSRGGVADTQYF. This sequence joins TRBV6-5 and TRBJ2-3; 8 bases fit TRBD2. CDR1 MNHEY and CDR2 SVGAGI come from the germline V gene. The trim removed 5 bases at V and 4 bases at J, leaving 5 bases unmatched. The CDR3 contains 14 residues.

This clone was seen a single time. The V and J genes are TRBV6-5 and TRBJ1-1; TRBD1 might be the D (6 bases). The CDR3 consists of 15 residues. CDR1 and CDR2 (germline): MNHEY, SVGAGI. Trimming removed 4 bases at V and 5 bases at J, with 17 bases between. The CDR3 sequence: CASSFSHRDWTEAFF. CDR3 nucleotides: TGTGCCAGCAGTTTCTCCCACAGGGATTGGACTGAAGCTTTCTTT.

This CDR3 is CASSTPGTGGYEQYF. The CDR3 DNA sequence: TGTGCCAGTAGTACCCCGGGGACAGGGGGCTACGAGCAGTACTTC. The chain links TRBV19 to TRBJ2-7, with 11 bases lining up with TRBD1. CDR3 length: 15 residues. The junction had 5 bases not matched to a gene; V was cut back by 4 bases and J by 3 bases. In germline, CDR1 is LNHDA, CDR2 SQIVND (reference sequence).

The chain employs TRBV4-1 and TRBJ2-5; a possible D gene is TRBD2 (5 bases). The CDR3 sequence is 15 residues long. Germline V gives CDR1 MGHRA, CDR2 YSYEKL. Trimming removed 3 bases from V and 4 bases from J, with 15 bases in between. The CDR3 loop is CASSHPEGLGETQYF. The CDR3 bases are TGCGCCAGCAGCCATCCTGAGGGTTTGGGAGAGACCCAGTACTTC.

The rearrangement links TRBV29-1 to TRBJ2-1; 11 bases line up with TRBD2. Germline V gene sequence: CDR1 SQVTM, CDR2 ANQGSEA. V shed 5 bases and J 6 bases; nucleotides not matched to a gene: 9. The CDR3 runs 15 residues. The DNA of the CDR3 is TGCAGCGTTAACGTAGCGGGAGGGGTTAGCAATGAGCAGTTCTTC. Translated: CSVNVAGGVSNEQFF.